Below, 26 T cell receptor beta chains from the same sample are listed, as sequenced in a study of blood T cells in healthy people across ages. Sample-barcoded 5' priming and a J-beta primer mix drove a second PCR of roughly 6 to 12 cycles. TCRdb called the 5' RACE reads again in MiXCR, with one record for every CDR3 protein. The sample has 1.5 million to 2 million distinct CDR3 sequences; 25% to 30% are singletons. The sample consisted of blood. These receptors were collected from a woman aged 25 to 39 in good health.

This rearrangement joins TRBV5-5 to TRBJ1-1; D call uncertain. The V end lost 3 bases, the J end lost 5 bases, and 8 bases lay between the germline ends. The CDR3 spans 12 residues. Per germline, CDR1 SGHKS and CDR2 YYEKEE (reference sequence). CDR3 region: CASSSLFTEAFF. In DNA, the CDR3 is TGTGCCAGCAGCTCTTTGTTTACTGAAGCTTTCTTT.

This clonotype was seen many times. The chain combines TRBV10-3 with TRBJ2-5, with 10 bases fitting TRBD2. Germline trimming cut 2 bases from V and 7 bases from J; bases unmatched to any gene: 10. The V gene's germline CDR1 is ENHRY and CDR2 SYGVKD. This CDR3 region has 16 residues. The CDR3 DNA is TGTGCCATCAGTGAGACCGCCGGGACTAGCGTTTGGACCCAGTACTTC. Residues: CAISETAGTSVWTQYF.

There are a few counts of this clonotype. The chain is built from TRBV29-1 and TRBJ2-7, with a tentative D call TRBD1 (5 bases). V lost 4 bases, J lost 3 bases, and 13 bases lay in between. This CDR3 has 13 amino acids. CDR1 is SQVTM and CDR2 is ANQGSEA in the germline V gene. CDR3 amino acids: CSVALRQHYEQYF. The DNA for the CDR3 is TGCAGCGTTGCCCTCCGACAGCACTACGAGCAGTACTTC.

Details on this clonotype: Being one base from a much bigger clone, this may be a read error. The chain is built from TRBV27 and TRBJ2-7; D tentatively fits TRBD1 or TRBD2 (5 bases each). Trimming took off 6 bases at V and 0 bases at J, with 24 bases between the two ends. Per the germline V gene, CDR1 is MNHEY and CDR2 is SMNVEV (reference sequence). The CDR3 totals 18 residues. CDR3 DNA: TGTGCCAGCAGGGGGGTCCGAGGTGTTCAGGCCGGCTCCTACGAGCAGTACTTC. Residues: CASRGVRGVQAGSYEQYF.

In its sample, this clonotype was seen many times. The chain links TRBV7-3 to TRBJ2-1; 7 nucleotides align to TRBD1. Germline CDR1 and CDR2: SGHTA and FQGTGA. V lost 5 bases to trimming and J lost 5 bases; unmatched junction nucleotides: 3. This CDR3 is built from 13 residues. Here the CDR3 DNA reads TGTGCCAGCAGCGTCGACAGGGACAATGAGCAGTTCTTC. Its translation: CASSVDRDNEQFF.

The chain has TRBV5-6 and TRBJ1-2; no clear D. Germline loops: CDR1 SGHDT, CDR2 YYEEEE. V shed 2 bases and J shed 8 bases, with 10 bases lying between them. CDR3 length equals 12 residues. Here the CDR3 DNA reads TGTGCCAGCAGCTTCCCTTTATACGGCTACACCTTC. Its protein is CASSFPLYGYTF.

The chain is built from TRBV11-2 and TRBJ2-1, with 9 positions matching TRBD2. Germline V gene lookup returns CDR1 SGHAT and CDR2 FQNNGV. The CDR3 totals 15 residues. V lost 7 bases and J lost 6; bases outside the gene matches: 10. CDR3 sequence reads: CASNIAGVMGNEQFF. CDR3 sequence (DNA): TGTGCCAGCAACATAGCGGGGGTTATGGGCAATGAGCAGTTCTTC.

In its sample, this clonotype was seen many times. CDR3 in amino acids: CASSQVDRDYEQYF. The CDR3 nucleotides are TGTGCCAGCAGCCAAGTGGACAGGGATTACGAGCAGTACTTC. The chain joins TRBV3-1 to TRBJ2-7; 8 bases align to TRBD1. This CDR3 has 14 residues. Per germline, CDR1 LGHDT and CDR2 YNNKEL (reference sequence). Trimming cost V 1 base and J 4 bases; bases outside gene matches: 3.

This clonotype was counted a few times. J is TRBJ2-3 and V is TRBV20-1, with 7 bases lining up with TRBD2. The CDR3 consists of 14 residues. V trimming: 5 bases; J trimming: 5 bases; junction bases outside the gene matches: 10. Germline CDR1 reads DFQATT; CDR2 reads SNEGSKA (reference sequence). As DNA, the CDR3 is TGCAGTGCTGGAAGACTAGCTGCAGAAGATACGCAGTATTTT. Translated: CSAGRLAAEDTQYF.

This clonotype has more than one count but fewer than ten. V usage is TRBV3-1 and J usage is TRBJ1-2; no definite D call. CDR1 is LGHDT, CDR2 YNNKEL, per germline (reference sequence). The length of the CDR3 is 12 residues. Trimming pared 4 bases from V and 8 bases from J, leaving 11 bases between. CDR3 residues: CASSRFDGGYTF. The CDR3, as DNA: TGTGCCAGCAGCCGATTCGACGGGGGCTACACCTTC.

This chain connects TRBV7-2 to TRBJ1-2, with 9 positions matching TRBD1. The CDR3 extends over 16 amino acids. Germline V gives CDR1 SGHTA, CDR2 FQGNSA. Germline trimming cut 5 bases from V and 5 bases from J; bases unmatched to any gene: 12. The chain's CDR3 is CASSQGQGGGLYGYTF. The CDR3 nucleotides read TGTGCCAGCAGCCAGGGACAGGGTGGGGGGCTATATGGCTACACCTTC.

The gene calls are TRBV7-8 and TRBJ1-5; a weak D match, TRBD1 (6 bases). This CDR3 region has 17 residues. Trimming stripped 4 bases from V and 6 bases from J, with 22 bases between. Germline V CDR1 and CDR2: SGHVS, FQNEAQ. CDR3 in amino acids: CASSSRSGGRGSQPQHF. The CDR3 bases are TGTGCCAGCAGCTCCAGAAGCGGTGGCAGGGGAAGTCAGCCCCAGCATTTT.

Only a few counts were recorded for this clonotype. The chain is built from TRBV18 and TRBJ1-1; 7 bases fit TRBD1. Germline values: CDR1 KGHSH, CDR2 LQKENI. This CDR3 has 14 residues. V was clipped by 2 bases and J by 4 bases; unmatched bases: 4. CDR3 sequence (DNA): TGTGCCAGCTCACCAGACACAGGGGTCACTGAAGCTTTCTTT. Its protein is CASSPDTGVTEAFF.

The chain is built from TRBV5-6 and TRBJ2-5, with D perhaps matching TRBD1 (6 bases). This CDR3 region has 16 residues. Trimming shortened V by 0 bases and J by 12 bases, and 24 bases separated the two germline ends. In germline, CDR1 is SGHDT, CDR2 YYEEEE. The CDR3 here is CASSLGDTVAKNIEYF. The CDR3 DNA reads as TGTGCCAGCAGCTTGGGGGACACTGTAGCCAAAAACATTGAGTACTTC.

The chain joins TRBV12-3 or TRBV12-4 to TRBJ1-1; 8 bases line up with TRBD1. V dropped 3 bases and J dropped 0; count of bases not matched to a gene: 3. This CDR3 has 15 residues. CDR3 nucleotide sequence: TGTGCCAGCAGTTTCCAGGGGGCCTTGAACACTGAAGCTTTCTTT. Translating gives CASSFQGALNTEAFF.

This clonotype occurred a few times. The chain employs TRBV29-1 and TRBJ2-1; D possibly corresponds to TRBD2 (5 bases). Trimming cost V 6 bases and J 4 bases, with 10 bases left between them. CDR3 length: 12 residues. Germline V lookup: CDR1 SQVTM, CDR2 ANQGSEA. The CDR3 is CSVNGGYNEQFF. The CDR3 DNA reads as TGCAGCGTAAATGGCGGGTACAATGAGCAGTTCTTC.

This clonotype appeared a few times. The chain couples TRBV9 to TRBJ1-1; TRBD1 matches at 8 bases. This CDR3 has 15 residues. The germline gives CDR1 SGDLS, CDR2 YYNGEE. The J segment lost 4 bases and the V segment lost 3 bases, leaving 8 bases of the junction unmatched. CDR3 bases: TGTGCCAGCAGCGCTACAGGGGGTTTGGGCACTGAAGCTTTCTTT. This codes for CASSATGGLGTEAFF.

This clonotype has more than one count but fewer than ten. The chain combines TRBV20-1 with TRBJ1-4; 7 bases are a match to TRBD1. CDR3 size: 15 residues. V lost 2 bases to trimming and J lost 4 bases; unmatched junction nucleotides: 7. The V gene's germline CDR1 is DFQATT and CDR2 SNEGSKA (reference sequence). CDR3 region: CSARHPGTDNEKLFF. The CDR3 region has the DNA TGCAGTGCTAGACACCCCGGGACAGATAATGAAAAACTGTTTTTT.

The V and J genes are TRBV20-1 and TRBJ1-5; TRBD1 is a possible D gene (5 bases). Germline CDR1 is DFQATT and CDR2 is SNEGSKA (reference sequence). The V end lost 0 bases, the J end lost 4 bases, and 10 bases lay between the germline ends. The CDR3 totals 14 residues. The CDR3 loop is CSARDNKGNQPQHF. As DNA, the CDR3 is TGCAGTGCTAGAGATAACAAGGGGAATCAGCCCCAGCATTTT.

This clonotype was seen at least ten times. This chain uses TRBV12-3 or TRBV12-4 with TRBJ2-7; the match to TRBD1 covers 12 bases. Trimming removed 4 bases from V and 7 bases from J; junction bases left unmatched: 8. The CDR3 extends over 15 amino acids. CDR3 sequence reads: CASSSPGQGAWEQYF. The CDR3 DNA reads TGTGCCAGCAGTTCACCGGGACAGGGGGCGTGGGAGCAGTACTTC.

This clonotype was observed at least ten times. In nucleotides, the CDR3 is TGTGCCAGCCACCGAAGGGGGGGAAACATTCAGTACTTC. It specifies CASHRRGGNIQYF. This chain joins TRBV6-5 and TRBJ2-4; tentatively, D is TRBD2 (7 bases). This CDR3 has 13 residues. Trimming took off 8 bases at V and 6 bases at J, with 14 bases between the two ends. Per the germline V gene, CDR1 is MNHEY and CDR2 is SVGAGI.

There are a few counts of this clonotype. This sequence joins TRBV20-1 and TRBJ2-4, with 7 bases lining up with TRBD1. The CDR3 covers 18 residues. With V trimmed by 5 bases and J by 0 bases, 16 bases remained unmatched. Per germline, CDR1 DFQATT and CDR2 SNEGSKA (reference sequence). Written as DNA, the CDR3 is TGCAGTGCTCACACAGAGAAGCAGGGGGAGATAGCCAAAAACATTCAGTACTTC. Translated: CSAHTEKQGEIAKNIQYF.

This clonotype showed up many times. CDR3: CASSFKTPQYF. CDR3 nucleotide sequence: TGTGCCAGCAGTTTTAAGACCCCGCAGTACTTC. J is TRBJ2-7 and V is TRBV28; D gene unclear. Germline CDR1 is MDHEN and CDR2 is SYDVKM. The CDR3 totals 11 residues. Trimming pared 3 bases from V and 9 bases from J, leaving 9 bases between.

The J gene is TRBJ1-5, the V gene TRBV30; the D gene is possibly TRBD1 (5 bases). V was cut by 2 bases and J by 7 bases, with 12 bases left in between. CDR1 GTSNPN and CDR2 SVGIG come from the germline V gene (reference sequence). The CDR3 covers 13 residues. CDR3 amino acids: CAWSNNRGQPQHF. For the CDR3, the DNA is TGTGCCTGGAGTAACAACCGGGGGCAGCCCCAGCATTTT.

Many counts were recorded for this clonotype. V usage is TRBV7-2 and J usage is TRBJ2-7; D gene unclear. This CDR3 has 12 amino acids. Per germline, CDR1 SGHTA and CDR2 FQGNSA. Trimming took off 6 bases at V and 4 bases at J, with 10 bases between the two ends. This chain's CDR3 is CASRGGLYEQYF. The CDR3 DNA reads as TGTGCCAGCAGGGGTGGGCTGTACGAGCAGTACTTC.

This clonotype has more than one count but fewer than ten. In DNA, the CDR3 is TGCGCCAGCAGCCAAGTCCAGGACTTTTCCTACGAGCAGTACTTC. Its translation is CASSQVQDFSYEQYF. This rearrangement joins TRBV4-1 to TRBJ2-7; weak D call: TRBD2 (5 bases). V lost 1 base and J 1 base, leaving 11 bases between the germline ends. This CDR3 spans 15 amino acids. CDR1 and CDR2 (germline): MGHRA, YSYEKL.